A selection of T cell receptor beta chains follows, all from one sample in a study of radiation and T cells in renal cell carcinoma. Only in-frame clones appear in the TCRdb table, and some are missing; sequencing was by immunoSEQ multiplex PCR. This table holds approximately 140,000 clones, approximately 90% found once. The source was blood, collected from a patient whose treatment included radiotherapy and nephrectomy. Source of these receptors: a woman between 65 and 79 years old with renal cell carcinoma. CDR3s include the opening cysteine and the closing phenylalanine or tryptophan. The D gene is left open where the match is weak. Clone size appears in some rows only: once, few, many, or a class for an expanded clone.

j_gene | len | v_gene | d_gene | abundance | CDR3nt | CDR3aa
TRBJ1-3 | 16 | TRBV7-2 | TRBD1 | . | TGTGCCAGCAGCTTAGAAGGACAGGGGGCTGGAAACACCATATATTTT | CASSLEGQGAGNTIYF
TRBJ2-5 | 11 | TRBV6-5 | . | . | TGTGCCAGCAGTTACTCTCAGACCCAGTACTTC | CASSYSQTQYF
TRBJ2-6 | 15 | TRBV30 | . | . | TGTGCCTGGAGTGTCGTGGCCGTGGGGGCCAACGTCCTGACTTTC | CAWSVVAVGANVLTF
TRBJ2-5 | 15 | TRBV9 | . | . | TGTGCCAGCAGCGTATTCCGGGGAAATCAAGAGACCCAGTACTTC | CASSVFRGNQETQYF
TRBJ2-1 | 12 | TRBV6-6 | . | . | TGTGCCAGCAGTTACCCCGACAGAGGGCAGTTCTTC | CASSYPDRGQFF
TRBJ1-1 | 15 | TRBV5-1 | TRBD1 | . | TGCGCCAGCAGCCGGGACAGCTTACAGAACACTGAAGCTTTCTTT | CASSRDSLQNTEAFF
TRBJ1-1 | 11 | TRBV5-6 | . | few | TGTGCCAGCAGCTTGGATACTGAAGCTTTCTTT | CASSLDTEAFF
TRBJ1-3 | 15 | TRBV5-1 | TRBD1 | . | TGCGCCAGCAGCTTGACCGCAGGGGGAGGAAACACCATATATTTT | CASSLTAGGGNTIYF
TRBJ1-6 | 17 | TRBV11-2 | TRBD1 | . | TGTGCCAGCAGCGATAGACAGGGGCCGGCCCAATTTTCACCCCTCCACTTT | CASSDRQGPAQFSPLHF
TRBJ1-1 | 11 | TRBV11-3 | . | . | TGTGCCAGCAAAAAGATCACTGAAGCTTTCTTT | CASKKITEAFF
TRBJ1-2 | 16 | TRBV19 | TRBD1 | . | TGTGCCAGTAGTATAGATCACTCTGCAGGGGGCGGTGGCTACACCTTC | CASSIDHSAGGGGYTF
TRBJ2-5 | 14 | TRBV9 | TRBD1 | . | TGTGCCAGCAGCGAGGGACAGGGAAAGGAGACCCAGTACTTC | CASSEGQGKETQYF
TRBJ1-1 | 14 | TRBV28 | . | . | TGTGCCAGCAGTTTGTTAGGCGGGGGCACTGAAGCTTTCTTT | CASSLLGGGTEAFF
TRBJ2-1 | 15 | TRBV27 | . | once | TGTGCCAGCAGTGGCCCCAGGCAGGGCGACAATGAGCAGTTCTTC | CASSGPRQGDNEQFF
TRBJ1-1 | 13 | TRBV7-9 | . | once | TGTGCCAGCAGCCCACCCCCCCATAATGAAGCTTTCTTT | CASSPPPHNEAFF
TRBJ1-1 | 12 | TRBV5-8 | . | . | TGTGCCAGCAGCTTGGGCGTCAGAGAAGCTTTCTTT | CASSLGVREAFF
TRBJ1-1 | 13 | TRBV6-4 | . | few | TGTGCCAGCAGGGGGACCGAGAACACTGAAGCTTTCTTT | CASRGTENTEAFF
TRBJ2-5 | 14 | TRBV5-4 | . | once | TGTGCCAGCAGCTTTCCGGGCCGCCAAGAGACCCAGTACTTC | CASSFPGRQETQYF
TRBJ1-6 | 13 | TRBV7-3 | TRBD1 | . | TGTGCCAGCAGCTTGACAGGGATCGCACCCCTCCACTTT | CASSLTGIAPLHF
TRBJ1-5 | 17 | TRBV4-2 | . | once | TGTGCCAGCAGCGCAAGAGGAGGGGTGGGGGGCAATCAGCCCCAGCATTTT | CASSARGGVGGNQPQHF